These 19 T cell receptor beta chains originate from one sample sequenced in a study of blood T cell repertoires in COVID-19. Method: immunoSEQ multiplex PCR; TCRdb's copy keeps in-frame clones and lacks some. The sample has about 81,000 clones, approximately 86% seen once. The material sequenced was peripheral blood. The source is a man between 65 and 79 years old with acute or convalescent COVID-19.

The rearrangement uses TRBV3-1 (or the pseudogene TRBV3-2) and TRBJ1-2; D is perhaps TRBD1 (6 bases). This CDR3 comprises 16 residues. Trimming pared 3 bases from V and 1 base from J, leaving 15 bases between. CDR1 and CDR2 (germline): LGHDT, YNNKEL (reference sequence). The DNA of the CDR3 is TGTGCCAGCAGCCACACAGGGAAAAGGTTTAACTATGGCTACACCTTC. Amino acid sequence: CASSHTGKRFNYGYTF.

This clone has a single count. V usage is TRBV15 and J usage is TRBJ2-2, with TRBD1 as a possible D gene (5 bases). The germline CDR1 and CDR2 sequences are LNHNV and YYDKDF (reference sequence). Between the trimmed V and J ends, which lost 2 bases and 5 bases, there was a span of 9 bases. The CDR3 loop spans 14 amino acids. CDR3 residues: CATSRQTATGELFF. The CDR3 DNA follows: TGTGCCACCAGCAGACAGACAGCAACCGGGGAGCTGTTTTTT.

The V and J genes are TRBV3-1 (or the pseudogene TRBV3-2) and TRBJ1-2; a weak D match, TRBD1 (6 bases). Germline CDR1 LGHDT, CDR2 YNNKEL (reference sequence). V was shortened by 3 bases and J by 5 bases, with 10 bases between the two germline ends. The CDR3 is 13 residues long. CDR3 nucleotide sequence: TGTGCCAGCAGCCAGGGGGCTCTTTATGGCTACACCTTC. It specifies CASSQGALYGYTF.

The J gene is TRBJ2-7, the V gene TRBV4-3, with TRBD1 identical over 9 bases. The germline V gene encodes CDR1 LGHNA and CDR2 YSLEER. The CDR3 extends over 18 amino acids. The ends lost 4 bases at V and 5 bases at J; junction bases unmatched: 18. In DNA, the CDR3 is TGCGCCAGCAGCCTTCAGATCCTCCGGGACAGGGTAAGCAACGAGCAGTACTTC. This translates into CASSLQILRDRVSNEQYF.

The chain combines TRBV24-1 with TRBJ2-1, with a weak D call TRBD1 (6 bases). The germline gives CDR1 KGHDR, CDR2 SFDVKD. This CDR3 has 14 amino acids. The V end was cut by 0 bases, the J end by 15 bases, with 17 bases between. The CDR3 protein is CATSDLRGDKGGFF. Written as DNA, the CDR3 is TGTGCCACCAGTGATTTGCGAGGGGACAAGGGTGGGTTCTTC.

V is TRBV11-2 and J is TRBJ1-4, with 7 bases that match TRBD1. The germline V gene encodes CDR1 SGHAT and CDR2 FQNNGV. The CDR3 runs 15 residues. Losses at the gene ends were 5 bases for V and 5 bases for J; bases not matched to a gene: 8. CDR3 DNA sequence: TGTGCCAGCAGCGGGTACAGGGGCCTGAATGAAAAACTGTTTTTT. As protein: CASSGYRGLNEKLFF.

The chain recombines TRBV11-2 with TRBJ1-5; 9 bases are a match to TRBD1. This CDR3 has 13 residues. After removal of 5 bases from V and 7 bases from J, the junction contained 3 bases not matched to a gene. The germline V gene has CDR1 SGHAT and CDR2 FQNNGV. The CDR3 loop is CASSPGQGQPQHF. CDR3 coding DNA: TGTGCCAGCAGCCCAGGACAGGGGCAGCCCCAGCATTTT.

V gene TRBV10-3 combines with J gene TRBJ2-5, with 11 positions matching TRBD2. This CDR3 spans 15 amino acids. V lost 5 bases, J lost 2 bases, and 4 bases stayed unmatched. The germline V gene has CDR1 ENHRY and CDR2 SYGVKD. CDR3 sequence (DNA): TGTGCCATCAGTACCGGGACTAGCGGACAAGAGACCCAGTACTTC. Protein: CAISTGTSGQETQYF.

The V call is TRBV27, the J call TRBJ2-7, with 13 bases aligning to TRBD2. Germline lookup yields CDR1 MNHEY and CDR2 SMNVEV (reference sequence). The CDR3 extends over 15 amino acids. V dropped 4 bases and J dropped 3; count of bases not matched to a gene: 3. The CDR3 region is CASSSGLAGVYEQYF. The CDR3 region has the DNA TGTGCCAGCAGTTCCGGACTAGCGGGAGTCTACGAGCAGTACTTC.

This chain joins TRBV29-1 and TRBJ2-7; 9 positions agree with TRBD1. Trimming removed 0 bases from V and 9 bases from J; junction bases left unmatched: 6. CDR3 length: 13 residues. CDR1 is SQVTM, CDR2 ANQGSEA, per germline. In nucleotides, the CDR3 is TGCAGCGTTGAAGATCGACAGGGGGGCGTGCAGTACTTC. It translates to CSVEDRQGGVQYF.

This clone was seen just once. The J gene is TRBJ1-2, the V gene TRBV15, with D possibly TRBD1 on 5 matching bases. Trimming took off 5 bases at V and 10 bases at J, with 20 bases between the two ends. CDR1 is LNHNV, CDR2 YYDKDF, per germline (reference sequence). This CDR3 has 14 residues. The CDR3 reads CATSPRSAGIVYTF. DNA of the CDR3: TGTGCCACCAGCCCTCGGTCGGCAGGGATTGTCTACACCTTC.

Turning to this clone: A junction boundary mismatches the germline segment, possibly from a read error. CDR3 sequence reads: CASRLDLGLVGETQYF. The CDR3 nucleotides read TGTGCCAGCAGATTAGATCTGGGACTAGTAGGAGAGACCCAGTACTTC. The chain carries TRBV11-2 and TRBJ2-5; 8 bases align to TRBD2. From germline, CDR1 is SGHAT and CDR2 FQNNGV. CDR3 length equals 16 residues.

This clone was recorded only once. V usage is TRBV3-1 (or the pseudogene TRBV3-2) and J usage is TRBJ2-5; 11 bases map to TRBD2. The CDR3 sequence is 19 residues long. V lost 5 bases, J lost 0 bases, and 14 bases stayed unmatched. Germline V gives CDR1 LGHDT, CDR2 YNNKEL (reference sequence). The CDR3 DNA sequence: TGTGCCAGCAGCGAATCCTCCCTAGCGGGGGGCCCGTACCAAGAGACCCAGTACTTC. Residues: CASSESSLAGGPYQETQYF.

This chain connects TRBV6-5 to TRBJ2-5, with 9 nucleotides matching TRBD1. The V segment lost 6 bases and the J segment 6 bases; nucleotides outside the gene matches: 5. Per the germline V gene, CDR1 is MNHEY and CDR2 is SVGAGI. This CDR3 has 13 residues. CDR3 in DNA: TGTGCCAGCAGGAAGGACAGGGGCCAGACCCAGTACTTC. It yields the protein CASRKDRGQTQYF.

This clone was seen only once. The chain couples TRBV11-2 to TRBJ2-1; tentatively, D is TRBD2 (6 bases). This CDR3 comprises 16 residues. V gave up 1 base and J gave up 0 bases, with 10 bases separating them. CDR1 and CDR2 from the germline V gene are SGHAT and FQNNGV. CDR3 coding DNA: TGTGCCAGCAGCTTAGGGGCAGCGGGCTCCTACAATGAGCAGTTCTTC. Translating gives CASSLGAAGSYNEQFF.

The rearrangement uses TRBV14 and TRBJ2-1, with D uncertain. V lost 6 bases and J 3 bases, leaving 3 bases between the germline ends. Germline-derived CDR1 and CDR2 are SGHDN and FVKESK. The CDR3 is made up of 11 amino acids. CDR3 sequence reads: CASSIYNEQFF. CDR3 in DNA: TGTGCCAGCAGTATCTACAATGAGCAGTTCTTC.

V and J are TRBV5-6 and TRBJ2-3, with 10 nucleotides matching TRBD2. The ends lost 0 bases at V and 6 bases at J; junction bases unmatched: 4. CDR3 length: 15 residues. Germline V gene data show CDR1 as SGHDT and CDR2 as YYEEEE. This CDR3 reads CASSLVASGGDTQYF. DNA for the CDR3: TGTGCCAGCAGCTTGGTAGCTAGCGGGGGTGATACGCAGTATTTT. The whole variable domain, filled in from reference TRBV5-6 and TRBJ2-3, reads DAGVTQSPTHLIKTRGQQVTLRCSPKSGHDTVSWYQQALGQGPQFIFQYYEEEERQRGNFPDRFSGHQFPNYSSELNVNALLLGDSALYLCASSLVASGGDTQYFGPGTRLTVL.

Written as DNA, the CDR3 is TGTGCCAGCAGCACCAGCGGGAGCTCCTACAATGAGCAGTTCTTC. Amino acid sequence: CASSTSGSSYNEQFF. J is TRBJ2-1 and V is TRBV28, with 8 bases matching TRBD2. The CDR3 sequence is 15 residues long. CDR1 is MDHEN and CDR2 is SYDVKM in the germline V gene. Unmatched junction bases numbered 4, after V lost 6 bases and J lost 0 bases.

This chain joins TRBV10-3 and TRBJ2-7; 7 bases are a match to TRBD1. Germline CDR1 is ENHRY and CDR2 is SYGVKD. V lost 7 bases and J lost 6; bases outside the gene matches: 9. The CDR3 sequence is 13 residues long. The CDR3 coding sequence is TGTGCCATCAAAAGGGGACAGCTGTTCGAGCAGTACTTC. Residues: CAIKRGQLFEQYF.